Following are 10 T cell receptor beta chains from one sample sequenced in a study of siplizumab effects on memory and regulatory T cells. Sequencing was performed with immunoSEQ multiplex PCR; in TCRdb, only in-frame clones are kept and a portion is missing. Of some 100,000 clones detected, 94% appear once; the ten largest clones hold roughly 0.61%. Sequenced: Tregs sorted from blood. The receptors stem from a human donor in good health.

The CDR3 coding sequence is TGTGCCACCAATATGGCGGGGCAGACAGTGAACACTGAAGCTTTCTTT. Amino acids: CATNMAGQTVNTEAFF. V and J are TRBV15 and TRBJ1-1; weak D call: TRBD1 (5 bases). Trimming took off 7 bases at V and 0 bases at J, with 18 bases between the two ends. Germline loops: CDR1 LNHNV, CDR2 YYDKDF (reference sequence). The CDR3 extends over 16 amino acids.

This rearrangement joins TRBV7-6 to TRBJ2-1, with 7 bases that match TRBD1. The trim removed 5 bases at V and 8 bases at J, leaving 12 bases unmatched. The CDR3 is 15 amino acids. Per the germline V gene, CDR1 is SGHVS and CDR2 is FNYEAQ. CDR3 coding DNA: TGTGCCAGCAGCACAAGACATTCCCAGGGGGATGAGCAGTTCTTC. It codes for CASSTRHSQGDEQFF.

This chain connects TRBV28 to TRBJ2-2, with TRBD1 matching 9 bases. This CDR3 spans 15 amino acids. From germline, CDR1 is MDHEN and CDR2 SYDVKM. V dropped 5 bases and J dropped 5; count of bases not matched to a gene: 6. The chain's CDR3 is CASSITGGRTGELFF. The CDR3 DNA follows: TGTGCCAGCAGTATAACAGGGGGCCGGACCGGGGAGCTGTTTTTT.

The rearrangement links TRBV30 to TRBJ2-7, with a tentative D call TRBD2 (5 bases). CDR3 length: 14 residues. Germline V gene sequence: CDR1 GTSNPN, CDR2 SVGIG (reference sequence). Trimming took 8 bases from V and 2 from J, leaving 19 bases between them. Here the CDR3 DNA reads TGTGCCATTTCAAGTAGGAGGTCCGCCTACGAGCAGTACTTC. Protein: CAISSRRSAYEQYF.

This chain links TRBV5-1 with TRBJ2-7; the match to TRBD2 covers 11 bases. Trimming took 4 bases from V and 0 from J; bases not matched to a gene: 9. The CDR3 is 17 amino acids. Germline V gene data show CDR1 as SGHRS and CDR2 as YFSETQ. The CDR3, as DNA: TGCGCCAGCAGCCTTAGATTACTAGCGGGAGCCTCCTACGAGCAGTACTTC. Translated: CASSLRLLAGASYEQYF. Full variable domain (missing parts from reference TRBV5-1 and TRBJ2-7): KAGVTQTPRYLIKTRGQQVTLSCSPISGHRSVSWYQQTPGQGLQFLFEYFSETQRNKGNFPGRFSGRQFSNSRSEMNVSTLELGDSALYLCASSLRLLAGASYEQYFGPGTRLTVT.

This rearrangement joins TRBV2 to TRBJ2-7, with 7 positions matching TRBD2. This CDR3 is built from 18 residues. Germline V gene data show CDR1 as SNHLY and CDR2 as FYNNEI. J was trimmed by 3 bases and V by 1 base; bases with no gene match: 15. The CDR3 bases are TGTGCCAGCAGTGAAGGGGGGACGCCAGCGGGAATGGGCTACGAGCAGTACTTC. This codes for CASSEGGTPAGMGYEQYF.

The chain is built from TRBV6-1 and TRBJ2-7, with D possibly being TRBD2 (5 bases). In germline, CDR1 is MNHNS, CDR2 SASEGT. This CDR3 is 14 amino acids long. V gave up 8 bases and J gave up 0 bases, with 14 bases separating them. CDR3 sequence: CASLRRSNSYEQYF. CDR3 nucleotide sequence: TGTGCCAGCCTGAGGAGGTCGAACTCCTACGAGCAGTACTTC.

The V gene is TRBV5-1, the J gene TRBJ2-1; tentative D call: TRBD2 (5 bases). The CDR3 is 17 amino acids. In germline, CDR1 is SGHRS, CDR2 YFSETQ. Trimming took 4 bases from V and 0 from J, leaving 17 bases between them. The CDR3 DNA reads as TGCGCCAGCAGCCATTGGAGACGGGAAAGCTCCTACAATGAGCAGTTCTTC. Protein product: CASSHWRRESSYNEQFF.

The chain recombines TRBV28 with TRBJ1-2, with TRBD1 as a possible D gene (6 bases). CDR3 length: 17 amino acids. Germline CDR1 and CDR2: MDHEN and SYDVKM. V lost 7 bases and J lost 7, with 28 bases in between. The CDR3 DNA follows: TGTGCCAGCATTAATAGACCCGGGACACCCTACAGAGTTGGCTACACCTTC. This encodes CASINRPGTPYRVGYTF.

The V call is TRBV18, the J call TRBJ1-6, with unresolved D. Germline assignment: CDR1 KGHSH and CDR2 LQKENI. This CDR3 spans 13 amino acids. Between the trimmed V and J ends, which lost 3 bases and 11 bases, there was a span of 11 bases. The CDR3: CASSPSVRAPLHF. In DNA form, the CDR3 reads TGTGCCAGCTCACCTTCAGTGCGAGCACCCCTCCACTTT.